The 17 T cell receptor beta chains below were found in one sample sequenced in a study of blood T cell repertoires in COVID-19 (dated by TCRdb to the early 2020s). The receptor library was made with the immunoSEQ multiplex PCR assay. TCRdb took over this immuneACCESS table, retaining in-frame rearrangements with V and J assigned. Such tables are incomplete; in checked studies, under half of the missing clones stem from an unresolved V gene, and the remainder is unexplained. For this sample there are 110,000 to 150,000 clones; under 80% appear just once. The biggest ten clones account for roughly 4.5% of the sample. The sample taken for sequencing was peripheral blood. These receptor sequences come from a man aged 60-69 years with acute or convalescent COVID-19.

The rearrangement links TRBV6-4 to TRBJ2-1; 7 bases align to TRBD1. V lost 4 bases to trimming and J lost 13 bases; unmatched junction nucleotides: 10. The germline CDR1 and CDR2 sequences are MRHNA and SNTAGT. There are 13 residues in the CDR3. CDR3: CASSAYDRAYQFF. Here the CDR3 DNA reads TGTGCCAGCAGTGCCTACGACAGGGCTTATCAGTTCTTC.

This clone came up many times. This chain uses TRBV6-6 with TRBJ2-7; TRBD2 matches 8 bases. V lost 2 bases to trimming and J lost 0 bases; unmatched junction nucleotides: 3. From germline, CDR1 is MNHNY and CDR2 SVGAGI (reference sequence). This CDR3 is built from 15 residues. The CDR3 here is CASSYDGTSSYEQYF. The CDR3 DNA is TGTGCCAGCAGTTACGATGGGACTAGCTCCTACGAGCAGTACTTC.

This chain joins TRBV2 and TRBJ1-1, with 8 nucleotides matching TRBD1. Germline lookup yields CDR1 SNHLY and CDR2 FYNNEI. Losses at the gene ends were 1 base for V and 5 bases for J; bases not matched to a gene: 6. CDR3 size: 15 residues. CDR3 in amino acids: CASSEGTGHLTEAFF. CDR3 bases: TGTGCCAGCAGTGAAGGGACAGGGCATTTAACTGAAGCTTTCTTT.

This clone showed up just a few times. The genes are TRBV5-1 and TRBJ2-7; D may be TRBD1 (7 bases). This CDR3 is 17 amino acids long. From germline, CDR1 is SGHRS and CDR2 YFSETQ. The V gene lost 4 bases and the J gene lost 0 bases, with 20 bases spanning the gap. The CDR3 protein is CASSLYPPGGPSYEQYF. In DNA form, the CDR3 reads TGCGCCAGCAGCCTTTATCCTCCAGGGGGGCCCTCCTACGAGCAGTACTTC. The complete variable domain, with remaining parts taken from reference TRBV5-1 and TRBJ2-7, reads KAGVTQTPRYLIKTRGQQVTLSCSPISGHRSVSWYQQTPGQGLQFLFEYFSETQRNKGNFPGRFSGRQFSNSRSEMNVSTLELGDSALYLCASSLYPPGGPSYEQYFGPGTRLTVT.

The rearrangement links TRBV5-6 to TRBJ1-2; D perhaps matches TRBD1 (5 bases). CDR1 SGHDT and CDR2 YYEEEE come from the germline V gene. The CDR3 runs 14 residues. V was shortened by 3 bases and J by 4 bases, with 13 bases between the two germline ends. The CDR3 region is CASSSRTLPYGYTF. The CDR3 bases are TGTGCCAGCAGCTCTCGGACACTCCCCTATGGCTACACCTTC. The full variable domain, in which reference TRBV5-6 and TRBJ1-2 provide the parts outside the CDR3, is DAGVTQSPTHLIKTRGQQVTLRCSPKSGHDTVSWYQQALGQGPQFIFQYYEEEERQRGNFPDRFSGHQFPNYSSELNVNALLLGDSALYLCASSSRTLPYGYTFGSGTRLTVV.

The V and J genes are TRBV4-2 and TRBJ2-3; D not resolved. The CDR3 runs to 15 residues. Germline lookup yields CDR1 LGHNA and CDR2 YNFKEQ. The V gene lost 1 base and the J gene lost 2 bases, with 10 bases spanning the gap. CDR3 in amino acids: CASSQATATTDTQYF. The CDR3 region has the DNA TGTGCCAGCAGCCAAGCCACAGCCACCACAGATACGCAGTATTTT.

The chain couples TRBV7-9 to TRBJ2-3; 8 bases fit TRBD2. V was clipped by 0 bases and J by 4 bases; unmatched bases: 6. CDR3 length equals 16 residues. Germline V CDR1 and CDR2: SEHNR, FQNEAQ (reference sequence). CDR3 sequence (DNA): TGTGCCAGCAGCTTAGCACCGGGGGGGCCGGCAGATACGCAGTATTTT. Translated: CASSLAPGGPADTQYF. Filled out from reference TRBV7-9 and TRBJ2-3, the complete variable domain reads DTGVSQNPRHKITKRGQNVTFRCDPISEHNRLYWYRQTLGQGPEFLTYFQNEAQLEKSRLLSDRFSAERPKGSFSTLEIQRTEQGDSAMYLCASSLAPGGPADTQYFGPGTRLTVL.

As for this clone: Relative to the germline gene, one junction end is altered; a read error may explain this. This sequence joins TRBV7-7 and TRBJ2-5; D perhaps matches TRBD1 (7 bases). CDR3 size: 16 residues. The germline V gene has CDR1 SSHAT and CDR2 FNYEAQ (reference sequence). CDR3 sequence reads: CASSLVGGGTEETQYF. The CDR3 region has the DNA TGTGCTAGCAGCTTAGTTGGTGGCGGGACAGAAGAGACCCAGTACTTC.

J is TRBJ1-4 and V is TRBV6-7; 7 nucleotides line up with TRBD1. TRBV6-7 is flagged as an ORF with uncertain function. The ends lost 6 bases at V and 5 bases at J; junction bases unmatched: 9. This CDR3 comprises 15 residues. CDR3 sequence: CASSSTTGVNEKLFF. The CDR3 DNA sequence: TGTGCCAGCAGCTCGACTACAGGGGTCAATGAAAAACTGTTTTTT.

This chain joins TRBV5-1 and TRBJ1-5; D is perhaps TRBD1 (5 bases). The germline V gene has CDR1 SGHRS and CDR2 YFSETQ. The CDR3 totals 13 residues. V gave up 7 bases and J gave up 4 bases, with 12 bases separating them. This CDR3 is CASSVGLNQPQHF. The CDR3 DNA is TGCGCCAGCTCGGTGGGGCTGAATCAGCCCCAGCATTTT.

The chain combines TRBV14 with TRBJ1-2, with a possible D match to TRBD1 (6 bases). Trimming left V 1 base short and J 4 bases short, with 22 bases between. The CDR3 runs 18 residues. Per the germline V gene, CDR1 is SGHDN and CDR2 is FVKESK. The CDR3 sequence: CASSQGPLQGTFGYGYTF. The DNA of the CDR3 is TGTGCCAGCAGCCAAGGACCTCTACAGGGCACCTTCGGCTATGGCTACACCTTC.

Only a few counts were recorded for this clone. The gene calls are TRBV15 and TRBJ1-4; 9 bases match TRBD1. The ends lost 1 base at V and 7 bases at J; junction bases unmatched: 4. Per germline, CDR1 LNHNV and CDR2 YYDKDF (reference sequence). CDR3 size: 15 residues. CDR3 sequence: CATSRGDRVTEKLFF. CDR3 bases: TGTGCCACCAGCAGAGGGGACAGGGTAACTGAAAAACTGTTTTTT.

In this sample, this clone turned up many times. The gene calls are TRBV7-9 and TRBJ1-4; D gene uncertain. Deletions cut 5 bases from V and 8 bases from J, with 15 bases between. CDR1 is SEHNR, CDR2 FQNEAQ, per germline (reference sequence). This CDR3 has 14 residues. CDR3 residues: CASSRHRKREKLFF. As DNA, the CDR3 is TGTGCCAGCAGCCGACACAGAAAAAGAGAAAAACTGTTTTTT.

The chain carries TRBV18 and TRBJ1-1; 7 positions match TRBD1. Germline V gene data show CDR1 as KGHSH and CDR2 as LQKENI. V was pared by 4 bases and J by 2 bases, with 4 bases of the junction left unmatched. This CDR3 comprises 14 residues. The CDR3 protein is CASSLGQRNTEAFF. The CDR3 region has the DNA TGTGCCAGCTCACTGGGACAGCGAAACACTGAAGCTTTCTTT.

The chain's CDR3 is CATRASIWETQYF. In nucleotides, the CDR3 is TGTGCCACCCGAGCCTCTATTTGGGAGACCCAGTACTTC. The genes are TRBV19 and TRBJ2-5; no firm D call. Germline values: CDR1 LNHDA, CDR2 SQIVND (reference sequence). The length of the CDR3 is 13 residues. Trimming shortened V by 10 bases and J by 5 bases, and 17 bases separated the two germline ends.

The rearrangement links TRBV6-6 to TRBJ2-2, with D possibly matching TRBD2 (5 bases). The CDR3 runs to 13 residues. Germline loops: CDR1 MNHNY, CDR2 SVGAGI (reference sequence). Trimming cost V 6 bases and J 4 bases, with 9 bases left between them. In DNA, the CDR3 is TGTGCCAGCAGACCACTAGGCACCGGGGAGCTGTTTTTT. Protein product: CASRPLGTGELFF.

The chain is built from TRBV3-1 (or the pseudogene TRBV3-2) and TRBJ2-7; a weak D match, TRBD2 (6 bases). Germline V CDR1 and CDR2: LGHDT, YNNKEL (reference sequence). The CDR3 consists of 14 residues. Trimming pared 2 bases from V and 3 bases from J, leaving 11 bases between. CDR3 bases: TGTGCCAGCAGCCAACCGGGAGACATCTACGAGCAGTACTTC. This sequence encodes CASSQPGDIYEQYF.